Sequencing of this T cell receptor beta chain was carried out in a study of T cell clonotyping in hematopoietic cell transplantation. Study results and caveats: After transplant, recipient diversity fell while pathologically expanded clonotypes grew through day 180. Graft donor and pretransplant recipient Inverse Simpson Index values predicted broader posttransplant TCR diversity. Few recipient clonotypes overlapped donors; over 97% were de novo at given depth.

Per the germline V gene, CDR1 is SGHTA and CDR2 is FQGTGA. The CDR3 has 16 amino acids. V was clipped by 4 bases and J by 5 bases; unmatched bases: 10. Worth noting for this clone: Its antigen is undetermined.

As to time point: recipient sample about 28 days before transplant, after cytoreduction. Profiling relied on immunoSEQ multiplex PCR, and the TCRdb table lists in-frame clones only, not all of them. The repertoire includes several thousand clones, about 88% of them detected once, and 25% to 30% sits in the top ten. This chain uses TRBV7-3 with TRBJ2-1, with 8 bases fitting TRBD2. The material sequenced was peripheral blood mononuclear cells, taken before stem cell transplant. This receptor was obtained from an older woman with acute myeloid leukemia. Some clones in this sample may be carry-over from other donors' samples. The CDR3 protein is CASSSRAGVNNNEQFF. The DNA for the CDR3 is TGTGCCAGCAGCTCTAGAGCGGGAGTGAACAACAATGAGCAGTTCTTC.